The 18 T cell receptor beta chains reported below all come from one sample, sequenced in a study of cytomegalovirus exposure and HLA in healthy donors (TCRdb year 2017). Receptors were amplified or captured by the immunoSEQ multiplex PCR assay. A mixture of 60 forward primers for TCR Vbeta segments and 13 reverse primers for TCR Jbeta segments was used in the multiplex PCR. This immuneACCESS table, as held by TCRdb, lists in-frame sequences with V and J called but not all clones. Of the missing ones, under half trace to an unresolved V gene in checked studies; the others have no known cause. The sample table records 100,000 to 150,000 clones; about 76% of these occur just once. The ten largest clonotypes hold about 2.4% of the sample. Sequencing was carried out using PBMCs. These receptors were taken from a middle-aged woman in good health and CMV-seronegative.

This chain links TRBV18 with TRBJ1-2, with D possibly matching TRBD1 (6 bases). The CDR3 is 15 residues long. V was pared by 2 bases and J by 1 base, with 11 bases between. The V gene's germline CDR1 is KGHSH and CDR2 LQKENI. CDR3: CASSPMAGDNYGYTF. The CDR3 nucleotides are TGTGCCAGCTCACCAATGGCAGGGGATAACTATGGCTACACCTTC.

The J gene is TRBJ1-5, the V gene TRBV2; 8 bases line up with TRBD1. CDR1 is SNHLY and CDR2 is FYNNEI in the germline V gene. V lost 6 bases and J lost 3; bases outside the gene matches: 1. The CDR3 runs to 13 residues. Written as DNA, the CDR3 is TGTGCCAGCAGGGGACAGGTCAATCAGCCCCAGCATTTT. Translated: CASRGQVNQPQHF.

The V call is TRBV11-2, the J call TRBJ1-5; D remains ambiguous. This CDR3 has 13 amino acids. Trimming cost V 5 bases and J 5 bases, with 10 bases left between them. Per germline, CDR1 SGHAT and CDR2 FQNNGV. CDR3 bases: TGTGCCAGCAGCCCTTTCGGTGATCAGCCCCAGCATTTT. Translation gives CASSPFGDQPQHF.

This chain links TRBV30 with TRBJ1-1, with a weak D call TRBD1 (5 bases). Trimming stripped 4 bases from V and 8 bases from J, with 14 bases between. The germline gives CDR1 GTSNPN, CDR2 SVGIG (reference sequence). The CDR3 length is 12 residues. CDR3 region: CAWKGQGLEAFF. The CDR3 DNA reads TGTGCCTGGAAGGGTCAGGGACTGGAAGCTTTCTTT.

The chain joins TRBV21-1 to TRBJ1-5; the table's D call TRBD1 went unverified against the DNA. TRBV21-1 counts as a pseudogene. The CDR3 has 15 residues. This CDR3 is CASSPRTKGNQPQHF. DNA for the CDR3: TGTGCCAGCAGCCCCCGGACAAAGGGGAATCAGCCCCAGCATTTT.

The chain employs TRBV19 and TRBJ2-6; 7 nucleotides align to TRBD1. The germline V gene encodes CDR1 LNHDA and CDR2 SQIVND (reference sequence). The CDR3 extends over 14 amino acids. J gave up 2 bases and V 7 bases, and 2 bases lay outside the gene matches. CDR3: CASTDRAGANVLTF. CDR3 sequence (DNA): TGTGCCAGTACCGACAGGGCTGGGGCCAACGTCCTGACTTTC.

V gene TRBV7-9 combines with J gene TRBJ1-1; TRBD1 might be the D (5 bases). The length of the CDR3 is 14 residues. Trimming shortened V by 1 base and J by 8 bases, and 14 bases separated the two germline ends. Germline values: CDR1 SEHNR, CDR2 FQNEAQ (reference sequence). In DNA form, the CDR3 reads TGTGCCAGCAGCTTAGGGGGGGATCTCTCGGAAGCTTTCTTT. Translation gives CASSLGGDLSEAFF.

The gene calls are TRBV11-2 and TRBJ2-7; D unresolved. CDR1 and CDR2 from the germline V gene are SGHAT and FQNNGV. V lost 3 bases and J lost 5, with 8 bases in between. The CDR3 has 12 residues. The CDR3 here is CASSLQSDEQYF. DNA of the CDR3: TGTGCCAGCAGCTTGCAGAGCGACGAGCAGTACTTC.

The table lists this clone with a count of one. V and J are TRBV5-1 and TRBJ2-1, with D tentatively TRBD1 (5 bases). This CDR3 is built from 13 residues. Deletions cut 1 base from V and 5 bases from J, with 7 bases between. The germline CDR1 and CDR2 sequences are SGHRS and YFSETQ. The DNA of the CDR3 is TGCGCCAGCAGCTTGTCAGGGAACAATGAGCAGTTCTTC. The encoded protein is CASSLSGNNEQFF. Full variable domain (remainder filled in from reference TRBV5-1 and TRBJ2-1): KAGVTQTPRYLIKTRGQQVTLSCSPISGHRSVSWYQQTPGQGLQFLFEYFSETQRNKGNFPGRFSGRQFSNSRSEMNVSTLELGDSALYLCASSLSGNNEQFFGPGTRLTVL.

This clone occurred a few times. The chain recombines TRBV4-1 with TRBJ1-4; unclear D gene. The CDR3 loop spans 17 amino acids. The ends were cut back, 0 bases at V and 0 bases at J, with 11 bases in the middle. Germline CDR1 and CDR2: MGHRA and YSYEKL. The CDR3: CASSQDPIVATNEKLFF. The CDR3 nucleotides read TGCGCCAGCAGCCAAGATCCTATCGTTGCAACTAATGAAAAACTGTTTTTT.

This clone was counted only a few times. This chain uses TRBV7-9 with TRBJ2-7; a weak D match, TRBD2 (5 bases). The CDR3 spans 14 residues. CDR1 is SEHNR, CDR2 FQNEAQ, per germline (reference sequence). The V gene lost 0 bases and the J gene lost 5 bases, with 11 bases spanning the gap. CDR3 sequence (DNA): TGTGCCAGCAGCTTAGCGGGAGTTTTCAACGAGCAGTACTTC. Translating it yields CASSLAGVFNEQYF.

The rearrangement links TRBV30 to TRBJ2-3; no firm D call. V lost 3 bases to trimming and J lost 1 base, with 11 bases between them. This CDR3 spans 14 amino acids. Germline CDR1 and CDR2: GTSNPN and SVGIG (reference sequence). The CDR3 spells CAWRFSGRTDTQYF. The CDR3 region has the DNA TGTGCCTGGAGGTTTTCAGGTCGCACAGATACGCAGTATTTT.

The genes are TRBV4-1 and TRBJ2-7; 8 bases are shared with TRBD1. Germline trimming cut 4 bases from V and 1 base from J; bases unmatched to any gene: 6. Looked up from germline, CDR1 is MGHRA and CDR2 is YSYEKL. CDR3 length: 15 amino acids. CDR3: CASSLLGQGSYEQYF. CDR3 in DNA: TGCGCCAGCAGCCTCCTTGGACAGGGATCCTACGAGCAGTACTTC.

This clone was seen a handful of times. This chain uses TRBV18 with TRBJ2-5; possible D gene TRBD1, 6 bases. This CDR3 spans 13 amino acids. Trimming left V 2 bases short and J 5 bases short, with 9 bases between. CDR1 is KGHSH, CDR2 LQKENI, per germline. The CDR3 reads CASSPGGGETQYF. The CDR3, as DNA: TGTGCCAGCTCACCAGGTGGGGGCGAGACCCAGTACTTC.

This clone was detected only a few times. The genes are TRBV28 and TRBJ1-1, with 8 bases identical to TRBD1. Germline lookup yields CDR1 MDHEN and CDR2 SYDVKM. CDR3 length: 16 amino acids. J lost 8 bases, V lost 1 base, and 12 bases had no gene match. CDR3 amino acids: CASSLLGDPRDREAFF. CDR3 DNA: TGTGCCAGCAGTTTATTAGGGGACCCCCGGGACAGGGAAGCTTTCTTT.

The chain has TRBV5-1 and TRBJ1-6, with a possible D match to TRBD1 (6 bases). V was pared by 0 bases and J by 4 bases, with 8 bases between. This CDR3 is 15 amino acids long. CDR1 is SGHRS, CDR2 YFSETQ, per germline. CDR3 nucleotide sequence: TGCGCCAGCAGCTTGGAGCAGGGGTATAATTCACCCCTCCACTTT. Translated, it gives CASSLEQGYNSPLHF.

V and J are TRBV6-5 and TRBJ1-2; D is unclear. CDR3 length: 15 amino acids. V was shortened by 0 bases and J by 0 bases, with 8 bases between the two germline ends. CDR1 and CDR2 (germline): MNHEY, SVGAGI. DNA for the CDR3: TGTGCCAGCAGTTACTCGTCCAGAACTAACTATGGCTACACCTTC. The encoded protein is CASSYSSRTNYGYTF.

This rearrangement joins TRBV28 to TRBJ2-5; 12 nucleotides match TRBD2. V trimming: 2 bases; J trimming: 3 bases; junction bases outside the gene matches: 4. The CDR3 runs to 16 residues. CDR1 and CDR2 from the germline V gene are MDHEN and SYDVKM. The CDR3 loop reads CASSLRRLAGEETQYF. CDR3 nucleotides: TGTGCCAGCAGTTTACGGCGACTAGCGGGAGAAGAGACCCAGTACTTC.